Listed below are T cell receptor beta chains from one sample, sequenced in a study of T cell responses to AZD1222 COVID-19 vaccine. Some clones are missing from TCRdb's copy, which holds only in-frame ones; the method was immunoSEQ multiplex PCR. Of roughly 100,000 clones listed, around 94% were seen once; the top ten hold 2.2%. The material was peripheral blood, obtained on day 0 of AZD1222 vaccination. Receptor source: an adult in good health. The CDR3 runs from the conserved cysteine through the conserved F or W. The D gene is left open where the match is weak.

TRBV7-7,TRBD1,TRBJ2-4,TGTGCCAGCAGCCCTATTCAGGGGGCACTAGGCGGCGATCAGTACTTC,CASSPIQGALGGDQYF
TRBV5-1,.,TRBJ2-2,TGCGCCAGCAGCCCGAGGACTGCGAACACCGGGGAGCTGTTTTTT,CASSPRTANTGELFF
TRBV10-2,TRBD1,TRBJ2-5,TGCGCCAGCAGTGAGAGGGGACAGGGCCAAGAGACCCAGTACTTC,CASSERGQGQETQYF
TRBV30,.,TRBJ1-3,TGTGCCTGGAGTGTCAGATCCGGAAACACCATATATTTT,CAWSVRSGNTIYF
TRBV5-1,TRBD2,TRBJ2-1,TGCGCCAGCAGCCTGAGACTAGCGGCCAGTGAGCAGTTCTTC,CASSLRLAASEQFF
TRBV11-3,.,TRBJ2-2,TGTGCCAGCAGCTCTTCCGGGACGAGGTTACCCGGGGAGCTGTTTTTT,CASSSSGTRLPGELFF
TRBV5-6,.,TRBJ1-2,TGTGCCAGCAGCTTGGCGGGCTATGGCTACACCTTC,CASSLAGYGYTF
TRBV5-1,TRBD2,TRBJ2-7,TGCGCCAGCAGCTTTCTTTACGGGAGGGCCTACGAGCAGTACTTC,CASSFLYGRAYEQYF
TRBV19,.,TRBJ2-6,TGTGCCAGTAGTAACAGACCGGGAACATCTGGGGCCAACGTCCTGACTTTC,CASSNRPGTSGANVLTF
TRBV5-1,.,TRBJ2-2,TGCGCCAGCAGCTTAATTGGCGACACCGGGGAGCTGTTTTTT,CASSLIGDTGELFF
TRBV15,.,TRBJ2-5,TGTGCCACCAGCAGAGATCAGTGGGAGACCCAGTACTTC,CATSRDQWETQYF
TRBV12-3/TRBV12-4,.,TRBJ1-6,TGTGCCAGCAGCCTACAGGGAAGCTCACCCCTCCACTTT,CASSLQGSSPLHF
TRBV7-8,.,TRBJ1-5,TGTGCCAGCAGCTTAGCGGGGGGGAGCAATCAGCCCCAGCATTTT,CASSLAGGSNQPQHF
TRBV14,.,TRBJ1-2,TGTGCCAGCAGTCAGGGCGGGACAAGCGGGACAAAGCCTAACTATGGCTACACCTTC,CASSQGGTSGTKPNYGYTF
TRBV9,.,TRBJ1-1,TGTGCCAGCAGCGCAACGGACGGCACTGAAGCTTTCTTT,CASSATDGTEAFF
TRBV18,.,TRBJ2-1,TGTGCCAGCTCACCTTCCAATGAGCAGTTCTTC,CASSPSNEQFF
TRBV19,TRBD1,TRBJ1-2,TGTGCCAGTAGTACGGCCGGGACAGCCATTACTAACTATGGCTACACCTTC,CASSTAGTAITNYGYTF
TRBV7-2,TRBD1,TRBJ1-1,TGTGCCAGCAGCCAGAAACAGGGGGCAACTGAAGCTTTCTTT,CASSQKQGATEAFF